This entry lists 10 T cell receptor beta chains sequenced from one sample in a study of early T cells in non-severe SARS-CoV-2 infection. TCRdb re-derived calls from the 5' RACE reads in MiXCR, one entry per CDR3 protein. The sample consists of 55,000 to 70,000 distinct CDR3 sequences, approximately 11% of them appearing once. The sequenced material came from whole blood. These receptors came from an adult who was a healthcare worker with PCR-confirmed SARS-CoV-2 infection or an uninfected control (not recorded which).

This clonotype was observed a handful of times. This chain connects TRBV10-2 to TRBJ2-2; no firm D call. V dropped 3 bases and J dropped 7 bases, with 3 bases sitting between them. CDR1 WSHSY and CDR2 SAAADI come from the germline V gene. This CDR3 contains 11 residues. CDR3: CASSDSGELFF. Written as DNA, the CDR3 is TGCGCCAGCAGTGATAGCGGGGAGCTGTTTTTT.

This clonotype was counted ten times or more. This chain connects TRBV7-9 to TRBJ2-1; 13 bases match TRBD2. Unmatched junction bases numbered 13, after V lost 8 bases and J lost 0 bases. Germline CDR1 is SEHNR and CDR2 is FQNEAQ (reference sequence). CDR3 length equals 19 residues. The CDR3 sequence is CASHPLAGGVPGSYNEQFF. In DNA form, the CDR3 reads TGTGCCAGCCATCCACTAGCGGGAGGGGTACCCGGCTCCTACAATGAGCAGTTCTTC.

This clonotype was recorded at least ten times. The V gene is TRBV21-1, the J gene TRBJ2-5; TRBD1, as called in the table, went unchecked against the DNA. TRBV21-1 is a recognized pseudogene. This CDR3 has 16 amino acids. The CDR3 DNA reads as TGTGCCAGCAGCAATTGGCAGAGGGACCACCAAGAGACCCAGTACTTC. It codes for CASSNWQRDHQETQYF.

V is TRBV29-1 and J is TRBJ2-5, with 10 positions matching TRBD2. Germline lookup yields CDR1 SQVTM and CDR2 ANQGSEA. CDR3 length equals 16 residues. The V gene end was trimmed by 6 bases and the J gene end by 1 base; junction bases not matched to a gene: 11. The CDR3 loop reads CSVTPGLAEAQETQYF. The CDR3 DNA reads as TGCAGCGTCACTCCCGGACTAGCGGAAGCCCAAGAGACCCAGTACTTC.

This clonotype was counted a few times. CDR3 in amino acids: CSVVRQGSYGYTF. CDR3 bases: TGCAGCGTTGTCCGGCAGGGGAGCTATGGCTACACCTTC. V gene TRBV29-1 combines with J gene TRBJ1-2, with D perhaps TRBD1 (6 bases). With 4 bases removed from V and 4 bases from J, the gap between germline ends came to 13 bases. The CDR3 length is 13 residues. CDR1 and CDR2 (germline): SQVTM, ANQGSEA.

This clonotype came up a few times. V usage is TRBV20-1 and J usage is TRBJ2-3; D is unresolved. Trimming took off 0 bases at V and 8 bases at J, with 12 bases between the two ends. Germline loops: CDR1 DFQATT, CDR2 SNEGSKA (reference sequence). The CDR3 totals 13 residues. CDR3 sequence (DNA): TGCAGTGCTAGAGATGCCCCCATAGGTACGCAGTATTTT. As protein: CSARDAPIGTQYF.

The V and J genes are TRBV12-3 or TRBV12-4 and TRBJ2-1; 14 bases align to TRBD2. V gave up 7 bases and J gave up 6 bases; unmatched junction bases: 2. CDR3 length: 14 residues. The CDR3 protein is CASTGTSGSNEQFF. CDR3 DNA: TGTGCCAGCACCGGGACTAGCGGGAGCAATGAGCAGTTCTTC.

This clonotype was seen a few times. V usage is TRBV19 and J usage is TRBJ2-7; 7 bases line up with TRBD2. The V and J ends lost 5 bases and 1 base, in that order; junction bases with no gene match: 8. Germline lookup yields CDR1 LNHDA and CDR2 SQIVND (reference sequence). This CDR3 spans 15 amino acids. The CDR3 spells CASSAGTTGSYEQYF. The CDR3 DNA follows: TGTGCCAGTAGTGCCGGGACTACCGGATCCTACGAGCAGTACTTC.

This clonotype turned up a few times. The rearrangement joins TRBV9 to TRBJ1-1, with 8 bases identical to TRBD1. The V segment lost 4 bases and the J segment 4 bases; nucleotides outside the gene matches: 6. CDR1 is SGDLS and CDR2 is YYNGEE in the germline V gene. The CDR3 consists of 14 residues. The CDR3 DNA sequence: TGTGCCAGCAGCCCTCGACAGGGGCCCACTGAAGCTTTCTTT. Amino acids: CASSPRQGPTEAFF.

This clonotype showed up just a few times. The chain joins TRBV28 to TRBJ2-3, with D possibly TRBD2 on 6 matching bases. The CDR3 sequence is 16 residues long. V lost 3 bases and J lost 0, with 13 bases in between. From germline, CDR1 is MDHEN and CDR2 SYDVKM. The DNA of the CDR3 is TGTGCCAGCAGTTTGGCTAGCGCGGATAGCACAGATACGCAGTATTTT. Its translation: CASSLASADSTDTQYF.